This entry is about one T cell receptor beta chain. Its target is unknown. Germline CDR1 is KGHSH and CDR2 is LQKENI. The CDR3 contains 16 residues. Trimming removed 2 bases at V and 1 base at J, with 14 bases between. Every one of the patients relapsed after autologous stem cell transplantation (brentuximab vedotin exposure was variable). This sample was included in a study of PD-1 blockade in classical Hodgkin lymphoma. Findings and caveats of the study: Patients who responded completely had about the same baseline diversity as newly diagnosed patients.

The protocol was immunoSEQ multiplex PCR, while the TCRdb copy is restricted to in-frame clones and leaves out a portion. The repertoire holds approximately 57,000 clones, with about 91% as singletons. The TCR sequence derives from a human donor with classical Hodgkin lymphoma. The sequencing here drew on peripheral blood mononuclear cells (PBMCs), taken before the second cycle of nivolumab. The gene calls are TRBV18 and TRBJ2-5, with D unclear. CDR3 DNA: TGTGCCAGCTCACCAATACCGGCCGCACCCCAAGAGACCCAGTACTTC. Translating gives CASSPIPAAPQETQYF. The whole variable domain, remainder taken from reference TRBV18 and TRBJ2-5, is NAGVMQNPRHLVRRRGQEARLRCSPMKGHSHVYWYRQLPEEGLKFMVYLQKENIIDESGMPKERFSAEFPKEGPSILRIQQVVRGDSAAYFCASSPIPAAPQETQYFGPGTRLLVL.